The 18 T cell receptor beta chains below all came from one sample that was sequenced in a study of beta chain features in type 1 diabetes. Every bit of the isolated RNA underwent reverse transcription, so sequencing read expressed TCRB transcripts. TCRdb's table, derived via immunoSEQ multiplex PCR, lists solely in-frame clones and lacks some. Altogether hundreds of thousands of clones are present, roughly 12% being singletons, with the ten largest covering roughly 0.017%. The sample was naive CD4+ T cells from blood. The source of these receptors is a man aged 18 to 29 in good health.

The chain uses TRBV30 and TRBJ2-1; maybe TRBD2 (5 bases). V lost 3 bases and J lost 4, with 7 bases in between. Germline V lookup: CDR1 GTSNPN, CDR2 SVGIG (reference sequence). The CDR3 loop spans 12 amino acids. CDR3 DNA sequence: TGTGCCTGGAGCGGGGTGTACAATGAGCAGTTCTTC. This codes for CAWSGVYNEQFF.

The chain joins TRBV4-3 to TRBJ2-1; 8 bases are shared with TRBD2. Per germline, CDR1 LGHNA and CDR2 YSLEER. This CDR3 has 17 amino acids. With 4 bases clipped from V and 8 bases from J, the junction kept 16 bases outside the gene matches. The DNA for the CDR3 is TGCGCCAGCAGCCGCGCAATTTTCGGGGGGGGCCAGTATGAGCAGTTCTTC. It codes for CASSRAIFGGGQYEQFF.

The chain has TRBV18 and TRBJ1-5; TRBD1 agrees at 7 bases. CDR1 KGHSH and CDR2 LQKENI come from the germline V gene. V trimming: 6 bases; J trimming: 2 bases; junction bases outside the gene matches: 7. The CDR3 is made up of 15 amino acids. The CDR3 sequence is CASSQLDRGNQPQHF. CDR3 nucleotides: TGTGCCAGCTCCCAACTTGACAGGGGCAATCAGCCCCAGCATTTT.

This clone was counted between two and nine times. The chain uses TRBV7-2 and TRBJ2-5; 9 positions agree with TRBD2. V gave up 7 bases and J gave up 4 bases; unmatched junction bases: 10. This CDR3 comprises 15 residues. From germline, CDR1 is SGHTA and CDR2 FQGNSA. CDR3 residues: CASTPQREVLETQYF. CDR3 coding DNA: TGTGCCAGCACACCCCAGCGGGAGGTTTTAGAGACCCAGTACTTC.

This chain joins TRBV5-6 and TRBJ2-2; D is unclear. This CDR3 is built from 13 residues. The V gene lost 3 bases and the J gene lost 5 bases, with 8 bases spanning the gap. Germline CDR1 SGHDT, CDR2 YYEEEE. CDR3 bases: TGTGCCAGCAGCTGGAGTTTTACCGGGGAGCTGTTTTTT. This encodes CASSWSFTGELFF.

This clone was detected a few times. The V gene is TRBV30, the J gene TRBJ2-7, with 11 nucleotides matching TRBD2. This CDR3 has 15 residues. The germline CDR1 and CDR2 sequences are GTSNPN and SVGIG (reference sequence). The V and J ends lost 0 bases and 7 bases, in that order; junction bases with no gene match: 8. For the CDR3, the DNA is TGTGCCTGGAGTGTACTACTAGCGGGAGTTGGTGAGCAGTACTTC. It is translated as CAWSVLLAGVGEQYF.

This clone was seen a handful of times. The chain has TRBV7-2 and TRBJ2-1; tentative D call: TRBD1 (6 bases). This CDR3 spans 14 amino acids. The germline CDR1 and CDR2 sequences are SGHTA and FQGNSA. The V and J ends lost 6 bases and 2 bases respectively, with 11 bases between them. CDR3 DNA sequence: TGTGCCAGCAGTACCGGGACACCCTACAATGAGCAGTTCTTC. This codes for CASSTGTPYNEQFF.

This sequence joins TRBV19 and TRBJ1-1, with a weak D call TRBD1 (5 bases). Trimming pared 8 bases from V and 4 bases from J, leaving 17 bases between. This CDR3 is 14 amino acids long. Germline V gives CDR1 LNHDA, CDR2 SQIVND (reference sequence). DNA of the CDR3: TGTGCCAGTGGCAGAGGAGGGAGGGGCACTGAAGCTTTCTTT. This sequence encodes CASGRGGRGTEAFF.

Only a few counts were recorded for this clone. The CDR3 DNA is TGTGCCAGCAGTTACTCGAACCGCGGGTATTACGAGCAGTACTTC. Protein: CASSYSNRGYYEQYF. The chain joins TRBV6-5 to TRBJ2-7; maybe TRBD2 (5 bases). CDR3 size: 15 residues. Germline CDR1 is MNHEY and CDR2 is SVGAGI. Deletions cut 0 bases from V and 4 bases from J, with 13 bases between.

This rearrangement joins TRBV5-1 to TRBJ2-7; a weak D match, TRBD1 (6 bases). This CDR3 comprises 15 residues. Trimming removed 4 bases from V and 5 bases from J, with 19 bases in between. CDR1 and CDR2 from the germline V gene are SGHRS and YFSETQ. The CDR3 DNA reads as TGCGCCAGCAGCCCATCGGACAGCTCCCCTAACGAGCAGTACTTC. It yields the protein CASSPSDSSPNEQYF.

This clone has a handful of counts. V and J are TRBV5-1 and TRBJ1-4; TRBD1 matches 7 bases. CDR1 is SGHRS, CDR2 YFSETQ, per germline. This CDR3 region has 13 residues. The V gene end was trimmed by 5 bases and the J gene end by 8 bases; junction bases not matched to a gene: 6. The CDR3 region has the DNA TGCGCCAGCAGGATACAGGGGTCGGAAAAACTGTTTTTT. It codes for CASRIQGSEKLFF. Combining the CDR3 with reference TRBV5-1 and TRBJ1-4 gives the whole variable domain KAGVTQTPRYLIKTRGQQVTLSCSPISGHRSVSWYQQTPGQGLQFLFEYFSETQRNKGNFPGRFSGRQFSNSRSEMNVSTLELGDSALYLCASRIQGSEKLFFGSGTQLSVL.

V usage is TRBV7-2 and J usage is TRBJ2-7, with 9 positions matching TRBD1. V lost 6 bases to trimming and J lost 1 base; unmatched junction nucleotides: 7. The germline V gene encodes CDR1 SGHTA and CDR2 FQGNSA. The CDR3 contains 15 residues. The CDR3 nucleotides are TGTGCCAGCAGATCTACAGGGGGCCTATCCTACGAGCAGTACTTC. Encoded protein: CASRSTGGLSYEQYF.

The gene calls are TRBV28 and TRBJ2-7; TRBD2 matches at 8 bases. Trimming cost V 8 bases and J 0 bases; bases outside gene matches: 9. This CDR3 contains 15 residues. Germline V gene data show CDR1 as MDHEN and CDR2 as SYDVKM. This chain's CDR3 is CASATHRGGSYEQYF. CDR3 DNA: TGTGCCAGCGCAACACATCGGGGGGGCTCCTACGAGCAGTACTTC.

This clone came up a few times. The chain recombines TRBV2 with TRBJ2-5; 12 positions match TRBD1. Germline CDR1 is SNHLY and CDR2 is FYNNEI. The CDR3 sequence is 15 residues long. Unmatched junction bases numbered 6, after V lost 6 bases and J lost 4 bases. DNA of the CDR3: TGTGCCAGCAGGATGGGACAGGGGGCCGGAGAGACCCAGTACTTC. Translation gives CASRMGQGAGETQYF.

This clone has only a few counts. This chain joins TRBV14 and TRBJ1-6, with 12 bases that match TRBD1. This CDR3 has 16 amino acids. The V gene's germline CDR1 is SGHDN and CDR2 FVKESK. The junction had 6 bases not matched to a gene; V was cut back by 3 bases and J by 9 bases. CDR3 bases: TGTGCCAGCAGCCAGGGACAGGGGGCGCATGGTTCACCCCTCCACTTT. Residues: CASSQGQGAHGSPLHF.

DNA for the CDR3: TGTGCCAGCAGCCCCGGCGCGGGGGGAAACAATGAGCAGTTCTTC. Its protein product is CASSPGAGGNNEQFF. The genes are TRBV5-4 and TRBJ2-1, with 8 bases identical to TRBD2. The J segment lost 5 bases and the V segment lost 4 bases, leaving 8 bases of the junction unmatched. Germline assignment: CDR1 SGHNT and CDR2 YYREEE (reference sequence). The CDR3 runs to 15 residues. The variable domain in full, with the rest retrieved from reference TRBV5-4 and TRBJ2-1, is ETGVTQSPTHLIKTRGQQVTLRCSSQSGHNTVSWYQQALGQGPQFIFQYYREEENGRGNFPPRFSGLQFPNYSSELNVNALELDDSALYLCASSPGAGGNNEQFFGPGTRLTVL.

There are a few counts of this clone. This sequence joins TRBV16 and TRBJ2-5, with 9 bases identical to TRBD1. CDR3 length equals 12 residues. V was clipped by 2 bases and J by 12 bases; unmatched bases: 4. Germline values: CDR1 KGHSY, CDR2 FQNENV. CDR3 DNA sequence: TGTGCCAGCAGCCAAATCCGGACAGGGGAGTACTTC. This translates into CASSQIRTGEYF.

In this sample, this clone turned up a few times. The CDR3 bases are TGTGCCAGCAGCTTGGCTGGGACAGGGTACTACAATGAGCAGTTCTTC. Translating it yields CASSLAGTGYYNEQFF. The rearrangement links TRBV11-2 to TRBJ2-1, with 9 bases identical to TRBD1. From germline, CDR1 is SGHAT and CDR2 FQNNGV. After removal of 3 bases from V and 3 bases from J, the junction contained 6 bases not matched to a gene. CDR3 size: 16 residues.